Shown below are 17 T cell receptor beta chains from a single sample sequenced in a study of human T cells and chemical hapten exposure (dated by TCRdb to about 2021). Read against the paper, the sample's time point label means: pre-sensitization, week 0. According to the study, the label for this sample's treatment or condition signals: therapeutic diphenylcyclopropenone sensitization with weekly scalp DPC. Library prep was done by RACE. TCRdb records NextSeq 500 as the sequencer. TCRdb reworked the public reads: Q25 trimming with fastp, MiXCR clone assembly, productive beta chains retained. A single entry per CDR3 protein holds the most common genes and DNA from its merged rows. The sample yields roughly 38,000 distinct CDR3 sequences; approximately 7.6% were counted once. 1.3% of the sample comes from the top ten. The starting material was whole blood, obtained in connection with sensitization to the hapten diphenylcyclopropenone (DPC). These receptors all come from a woman aged 45-59 years with alopecia areata. Some clones in this sample may be carry-over from other donors' samples.

This clonotype was counted only a few times. The chain joins TRBV14 to TRBJ2-7, with D hard to call. The CDR3 runs to 12 residues. CDR1 is SGHDN, CDR2 FVKESK, per germline. Trimming shortened V by 4 bases and J by 3 bases, and 7 bases separated the two germline ends. CDR3 region: CASSPDRYEQYF. The CDR3 bases are TGTGCCAGCAGCCCAGACCGCTACGAGCAGTACTTC.

This clonotype was seen at least ten times. This sequence joins TRBV6-2 or TRBV6-3 and TRBJ2-7; possible D gene TRBD1, 5 bases. The CDR3 loop spans 15 amino acids. Germline loops: CDR1 MNHEY, CDR2 SVGEGT. V lost 2 bases and J lost 2, with 13 bases in between. The CDR3 region has the DNA TGTGCCAGCAGTTACGGCCCCGACAGAGCCTACGAGCAGTACTTC. Amino acid sequence: CASSYGPDRAYEQYF.

This clonotype was seen repeatedly, ten times or more. The chain is built from TRBV12-3 or TRBV12-4 and TRBJ2-3; weak D call: TRBD2 (5 bases). V lost 4 bases and J lost 5, with 19 bases in between. There are 16 residues in the CDR3. This chain's CDR3 is CASSSGLRESRDTQYF. The CDR3, as DNA: TGTGCCAGCAGTTCCGGCTTGAGGGAGAGTAGAGATACGCAGTATTTT.

The CDR3 DNA reads as TGTGCCAGCAGCGTAGCAGAGGGAAACTACGAGCAGTACTTC. Amino acids: CASSVAEGNYEQYF. This chain links TRBV9 with TRBJ2-7; tentative D call: TRBD2 (5 bases). From germline, CDR1 is SGDLS and CDR2 YYNGEE. This CDR3 region has 14 residues. V dropped 0 bases and J dropped 3 bases, with 10 bases sitting between them.

This clonotype was recorded at least ten times. The chain combines TRBV18 with TRBJ1-1; tentative D call: TRBD1 (5 bases). Germline loops: CDR1 KGHSH, CDR2 LQKENI. V was pared by 3 bases and J by 7 bases, with 12 bases between. The CDR3 consists of 13 residues. The CDR3 loop reads CASSPPDSYEAFF. The CDR3 DNA reads as TGTGCCAGCTCACCCCCCGACAGCTATGAAGCTTTCTTT.

The J gene is TRBJ1-1, the V gene TRBV28, with 7 bases that match TRBD1. The CDR3 runs to 13 residues. V shed 6 bases, J shed 4 bases, and the junction held 5 bases outside the gene matches. Germline values: CDR1 MDHEN, CDR2 SYDVKM. The CDR3 is CASRLDRVTEAFF. Here the CDR3 DNA reads TGTGCCAGCAGGCTTGACAGGGTCACTGAAGCTTTCTTT.

This clonotype appeared a few times. The V and J genes are TRBV2 and TRBJ1-5; D remains ambiguous. Germline CDR1 is SNHLY and CDR2 is FYNNEI. The CDR3 totals 15 residues. With 3 bases removed from V and 2 bases from J, the gap between germline ends came to 11 bases. The CDR3 loop is CASSDRGEGNQPQHF. Written as DNA, the CDR3 is TGTGCCAGCAGTGATCGGGGAGAGGGCAATCAGCCCCAGCATTTT.

Many counts were recorded for this clonotype. In DNA, the CDR3 is TGTGCCAGCACTAGCGGGTATGAGCAGTTCTTC. Translated: CASTSGYEQFF. V gene TRBV2 combines with J gene TRBJ2-1; 8 bases are a match to TRBD2. CDR3 size: 11 residues. Per germline, CDR1 SNHLY and CDR2 FYNNEI. The V gene end was trimmed by 7 bases and the J gene end by 8 bases; junction bases not matched to a gene: 1.

The rearrangement links TRBV24-1 to TRBJ2-5; 7 bases agree with TRBD1. The CDR3 length is 14 residues. V dropped 3 bases and J dropped 5; count of bases not matched to a gene: 5. In germline, CDR1 is KGHDR, CDR2 SFDVKD. CDR3 sequence (DNA): TGTGCCACCAGTGATACAGGGGCCGGTGAGACCCAGTACTTC. This gives the protein CATSDTGAGETQYF.

This clonotype was found many times. The J gene is TRBJ2-1, the V gene TRBV30; 9 positions match TRBD2. The CDR3 sequence is 12 residues long. CDR1 is GTSNPN and CDR2 is SVGIG in the germline V gene (reference sequence). The V gene end was trimmed by 3 bases and the J gene end by 12 bases; junction bases not matched to a gene: 6. In DNA form, the CDR3 reads TGTGCCTGGAGGATTGGAGCGGGGGGGCAGTTCTTC. Its protein is CAWRIGAGGQFF.

This clonotype has at least ten counts. The genes are TRBV4-1 and TRBJ1-2; 10 nucleotides align to TRBD1. From germline, CDR1 is MGHRA and CDR2 YSYEKL. V dropped 6 bases and J dropped 3; count of bases not matched to a gene: 7. The CDR3 totals 15 residues. This chain's CDR3 is CASRPTGGADYGYTF. The CDR3 DNA is TGCGCCAGCAGACCGACAGGGGGCGCCGACTATGGCTACACCTTC.

Only a few counts were recorded for this clonotype. This chain uses TRBV7-6 with TRBJ2-5; D is perhaps TRBD2 (6 bases). V lost 5 bases and J 3 bases, leaving 16 bases between the germline ends. In germline, CDR1 is SGHVS, CDR2 FNYEAQ. This CDR3 region has 15 residues. CDR3 nucleotide sequence: TGTGCCAGCAGCCCGGACCTTGGGACTGAAGAGACCCAGTACTTC. Its protein is CASSPDLGTEETQYF.

This clonotype was counted only a few times. This rearrangement joins TRBV5-1 to TRBJ1-6, with 9 bases lining up with TRBD1. V lost 2 bases and J lost 6; bases outside the gene matches: 9. Germline V gene data show CDR1 as SGHRS and CDR2 as YFSETQ. The CDR3 sequence is 17 residues long. CDR3 coding DNA: TGCGCCAGCAGCTTAGAGCCTTCGGGACAGGGTAATTCACCCCTCCACTTT. Translated, it gives CASSLEPSGQGNSPLHF. The full variable domain, rest sourced from reference TRBV5-1 and TRBJ1-6, is KAGVTQTPRYLIKTRGQQVTLSCSPISGHRSVSWYQQTPGQGLQFLFEYFSETQRNKGNFPGRFSGRQFSNSRSEMNVSTLELGDSALYLCASSLEPSGQGNSPLHFGNGTRLTVT.

V usage is TRBV11-3 and J usage is TRBJ2-7, with D possibly matching TRBD2 (6 bases). V lost 3 bases, J lost 0 bases, and 9 bases lay in between. The CDR3 has 14 amino acids. CDR1 and CDR2 from the germline V gene are SGHNT and YENEEA. The CDR3 loop is CASSFSGLSYEQYF. The CDR3 DNA is TGTGCCAGCAGCTTCTCGGGACTCTCCTACGAGCAGTACTTC.

This clonotype was picked up a small number of times. This rearrangement joins TRBV18 to TRBJ2-7; a possible D gene is TRBD1 (5 bases). CDR3 length equals 14 residues. Germline V gene data show CDR1 as KGHSH and CDR2 as LQKENI. Trimming pared 3 bases from V and 6 bases from J, leaving 15 bases between. The CDR3 here is CASSPYPGKGEQYF. CDR3 sequence (DNA): TGTGCCAGCTCACCCTATCCAGGGAAGGGCGAGCAGTACTTC.

This clonotype occurred a few times. This rearrangement joins TRBV2 to TRBJ2-7; D uncertain. Germline CDR1 SNHLY, CDR2 FYNNEI. CDR3 length equals 15 residues. Trimming took off 5 bases at V and 4 bases at J, with 18 bases between the two ends. The CDR3 DNA reads as TGTGCCAGCAGTTCCCGCAGCCGAGACGGTTACGAGCAGTACTTC. Translating gives CASSSRSRDGYEQYF.

The V call is TRBV6-1, the J call TRBJ2-2, with 7 nucleotides matching TRBD2. Trimming removed 4 bases from V and 2 bases from J; junction bases left unmatched: 16. CDR3 size: 19 residues. Germline V gene data show CDR1 as MNHNS and CDR2 as SASEGT. The CDR3 loop is CASSALTSVSGINTGELFF. DNA for the CDR3: TGTGCCAGCAGTGCTCTAACTAGCGTTAGTGGTATTAACACCGGGGAGCTGTTTTTT.